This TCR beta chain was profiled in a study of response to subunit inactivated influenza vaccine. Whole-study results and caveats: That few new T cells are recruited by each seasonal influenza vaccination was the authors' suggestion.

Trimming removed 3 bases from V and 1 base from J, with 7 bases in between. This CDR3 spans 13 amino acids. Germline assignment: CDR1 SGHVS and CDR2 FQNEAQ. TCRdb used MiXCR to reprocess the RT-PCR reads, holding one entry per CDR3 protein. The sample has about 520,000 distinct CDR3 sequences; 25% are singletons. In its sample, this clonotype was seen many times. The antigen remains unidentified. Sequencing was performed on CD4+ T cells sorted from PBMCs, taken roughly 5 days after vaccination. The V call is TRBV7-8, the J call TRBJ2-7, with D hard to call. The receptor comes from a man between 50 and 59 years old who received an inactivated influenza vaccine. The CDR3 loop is CASSFGESYEQYF. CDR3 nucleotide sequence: TGTGCCAGCAGCTTCGGCGAGTCCTACGAGCAGTACTTC.